This T cell receptor (beta chain) was sequenced during a study of T-cell reconstitution after alpha-beta-depleted transplantation in children. Findings and limits, study-wide: As was reported, about two months after transplant, alpha-beta T cells came from several hundred expanded graft clones. After transplant, high TCRbeta diversity at day 60 in some patients arose from surviving recipient T cells and thymic progenitors. At one year after transplant, newly produced T cells mostly accounted for T-cell counts and diversity.

It was with unique molecular identifiers that the TCRbeta library was prepared. TCRdb reprocessed the PCR reads with MiXCR, giving one entry per CDR3 protein. The data show some 830,000 distinct CDR3 sequences, with roughly 15% seen just once and approximately 5% held by the top ten. Germline values: CDR1 SEHNR, CDR2 FQNEAQ (reference sequence). This CDR3 is built from 13 residues. V was trimmed by 5 bases and J by 3 bases, leaving 11 bases between them. This clonotype turned up a few times. Its antigen is currently unknown. The TCR originated in a male patient between 5 and 17 years old who had a stem cell transplant for acute lymphoblastic leukemia, so the T cells may come from the graft donor. This material consisted of PBMCs, mostly from graft donor cells, taken 360 days after TCRalphabeta/CD19-depleted stem cell transplant. This chain joins TRBV7-9 and TRBJ2-7; no definite D call. The DNA for the CDR3 is TGTGCCAGCAGCCCAAGGGTTAACTACGAGCAGTACTTC. Protein: CASSPRVNYEQYF.